This T cell receptor (beta chain) was obtained from a study of blood T cells in healthy people across ages. V was shortened by 0 bases and J by 5 bases, with 14 bases between the two germline ends. The CDR3 consists of 15 residues. CDR1 and CDR2 from the germline V gene are MNHEY and SVGEGT. This clonotype was observed at least ten times. No antigen is known for it. Study-wide results and caveats: Any changes in expanded clonotypes were possibly confounded, as donor CMV status remained unknown.

The use of a sample-barcoded 5' primer and a J-beta primer mix characterized a second PCR of about 6 to 11 cycles. Through a template-switch adaptor with 12 random nucleotides, each cDNA molecule received a tag. Researchers report that each sample yielded at least 3 million CDR3-containing paired-end reads. TCRdb reprocessed the 5' RACE reads via MiXCR and lists one record per CDR3 protein. The sample includes approximately 600,000 distinct CDR3 sequences, about 54% seen only once; the top ten take 30% to 40%. Donors were healthy Caucasian individuals from Russia aged about 6 to 90. The receptor was derived from a man aged 60-69 years in good health. The material sequenced was blood. The V and J genes are TRBV6-2 or TRBV6-3 and TRBJ2-7; D not resolved. The CDR3, as DNA: TGTGCCAGCAGTTACTCTCCCTCGACGGTCCACGAGCAGTACTTC. It is translated as CASSYSPSTVHEQYF.